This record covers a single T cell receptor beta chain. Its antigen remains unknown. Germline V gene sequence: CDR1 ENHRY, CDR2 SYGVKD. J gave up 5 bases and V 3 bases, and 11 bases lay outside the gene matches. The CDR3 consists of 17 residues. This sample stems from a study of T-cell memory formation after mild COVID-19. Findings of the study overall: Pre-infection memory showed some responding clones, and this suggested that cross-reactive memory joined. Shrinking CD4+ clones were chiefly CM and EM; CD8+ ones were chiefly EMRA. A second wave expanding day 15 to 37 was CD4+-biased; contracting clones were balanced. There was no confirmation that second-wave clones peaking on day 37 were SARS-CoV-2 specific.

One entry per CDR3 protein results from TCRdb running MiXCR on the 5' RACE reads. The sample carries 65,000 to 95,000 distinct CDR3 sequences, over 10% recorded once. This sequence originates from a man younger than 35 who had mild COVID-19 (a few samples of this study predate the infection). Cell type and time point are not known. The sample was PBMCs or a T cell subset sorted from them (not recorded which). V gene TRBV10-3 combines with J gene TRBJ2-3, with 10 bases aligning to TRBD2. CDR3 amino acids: CAISDFERGGLKDTQYF. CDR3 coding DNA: TGTGCCATCAGTGATTTCGAGCGGGGGGGCCTCAAAGATACGCAGTATTTT.